This TCR beta chain came from a study of cytomegalovirus exposure and HLA in healthy donors. The PCR made use of 60 Vbeta and 13 Jbeta primers. Assay used: immunoSEQ multiplex PCR; TCRdb lists only in-frame clones, some missing. The sample has about 77,000 clones; over 70% are singletons. V was shortened by 0 bases and J by 0 bases, with 6 bases between the two germline ends. Germline CDR1 KGHSH, CDR2 LQKENI. CDR3 length: 15 residues. The gene calls are TRBV18 and TRBJ1-3; no clear D. The receptor comes from a woman aged 40 to 50 in good health and CMV-seronegative. Sequenced input: PBMCs. In DNA form, the CDR3 reads TGTGCCAGCTCACCACCAGGAGACTCTGGAAACACCATATATTTT. This translates into CASSPPGDSGNTIYF.